The rows below give T cell receptor beta chains drawn from one sample of a study of blood T cell repertoires in COVID-19. The assay was immunoSEQ multiplex PCR, and TCRdb's table has in-frame clones only and misses some. The sample has under 75,000 clones; more than 75% are singletons. Sequencing was performed on peripheral blood. Receptor source: a woman aged 18 to 35 with acute or convalescent COVID-19. CDR3s include the opening cysteine and the closing phenylalanine or tryptophan. Fields, in order: D gene, J gene, V gene, clone size, CDR3 DNA, CDR3 protein. The D gene is left open where the match is weak. Expanded clones are given a class, and other clones once, few, many or no size at all.

>TRBD2|TRBJ2-1|TRBV14|-
TGTGCCAGCAGCTCCACACTAGCGGGAGGTGATGAGCAGTTCTTC
CASSSTLAGGDEQFF
>-|TRBJ2-6|TRBV5-4|-
TGTGCCAGCAGCACACCCCGGGACTCTGGGGCCAACGTCCTGACTTTC
CASSTPRDSGANVLTF
>-|TRBJ1-3|TRBV19|-
TGTGCCAGTAGTATCCGCGACAGATCTGGAAACACCATATATTTT
CASSIRDRSGNTIYF
>-|TRBJ2-1|TRBV18|-
TGTGCCAGCTCACCAGTGGCAGGGACTTACAATGAGCAGTTCTTC
CASSPVAGTYNEQFF
>TRBD1|TRBJ2-3|TRBV9|-
TGTGCCAGCAGCCCCCTACAGGGGACGCCCACAGATACGCAGTATTTT
CASSPLQGTPTDTQYF
>-|TRBJ2-5|TRBV10-3|-
TGTGCCATCAGTGAGTCGGACAGAGGGGAGACCCAGTACTTC
CAISESDRGETQYF
>-|TRBJ1-2|TRBV2|once
TGTGCCAGCAGTGTCACAGGGATCTATGGCTACACCTTC
CASSVTGIYGYTF
>TRBD2|TRBJ2-3|TRBV7-2|-
TGTGCCAGCAGCTTAGGAGGACTAGCGGGAGGTCTGTCAGATACGCAGTATTTT
CASSLGGLAGGLSDTQYF
>-|TRBJ2-3|TRBV3-1/TRBV3-2|-
TGTGCCAGCAGCCGATCGACCCGAGGGCGGTTAGATACGCAGTATTTT
CASSRSTRGRLDTQYF
>-|TRBJ1-2|TRBV30|-
TGTGCCTGGAGTGTAGACAAGCACTATGGCTACACCTTC
CAWSVDKHYGYTF
>-|TRBJ1-1|TRBV2|-
TGTGCCAGCAGTGAACGAGGAGGGTTCCCTGAAGCTTTCTTT
CASSERGGFPEAFF